One and the same sample provided the 30 T cell receptor beta chains below, sequenced in a study of post-analysis software for immune sequencing data. Study observations and caveats: In patients, TRBV5-6, TRBV5-1 and TRBV20-1 belonged to five or six TRBV segments found more frequently than in controls.

Which antigens these TCRs recognize remains unknown. Every TCR beta cDNA library bore unique molecular identifiers. TCRdb reanalysed the PCR reads using MiXCR and keeps one entry per CDR3 protein. The sample lists roughly 870,000 distinct CDR3 sequences, about 53% occurring once. The sample consisted of blood. The receptors shown here come from a girl between 5 and 17 years old with multiple sclerosis.

DNA for the CDR3: TGCGCCAGCAAATTACAGGGGGCGTCGATTATCCAGAAGGAGACCCAGTACTTC. Residues: CASKLQGASIIQKETQYF. The chain carries TRBV5-1 and TRBJ2-5; TRBD1 aligns across 9 bases. This CDR3 region has 18 residues. Germline CDR1 SGHRS, CDR2 YFSETQ. V was clipped by 6 bases and J by 5 bases; unmatched bases: 20.

This chain links TRBV4-2 with TRBJ2-7; D might be TRBD2 (5 bases). This CDR3 has 16 residues. The V end was cut by 0 bases, the J end by 2 bases, with 14 bases between. The germline gives CDR1 LGHNA, CDR2 YNFKEQ. CDR3 DNA: TGTGCCAGCAGCCAAGATGGAGCGGATAGCGCCTACGAGCAGTACTTC. This gives the protein CASSQDGADSAYEQYF.

This chain uses TRBV20-1 with TRBJ2-1, with D maybe TRBD2 (6 bases). From germline, CDR1 is DFQATT and CDR2 SNEGSKA (reference sequence). The CDR3 has 12 residues. Trimming removed 2 bases at V and 6 bases at J, with 8 bases between. The CDR3 reads CSARWGVNEQFF. The DNA for the CDR3 is TGCAGTGCTAGATGGGGGGTCAATGAGCAGTTCTTC.

In its sample, this clonotype was seen a few times. The rearrangement links TRBV30 to TRBJ2-7; 9 bases are a match to TRBD1. The V gene end was trimmed by 0 bases and the J gene end by 5 bases; junction bases not matched to a gene: 8. Germline-derived CDR1 and CDR2 are GTSNPN and SVGIG (reference sequence). The CDR3 covers 15 residues. The DNA of the CDR3 is TGTGCCTGGAGTGTGGGACAGGGTCTCGCTGACGAGCAGTACTTC. This sequence encodes CAWSVGQGLADEQYF.

The gene calls are TRBV20-1 and TRBJ2-1, with D tentatively TRBD1 (7 bases). The germline gives CDR1 DFQATT, CDR2 SNEGSKA (reference sequence). The CDR3 length is 15 residues. With 1 base removed from V and 7 bases from J, the gap between germline ends came to 17 bases. The CDR3 is CSARGVRQGGNEQFF. The CDR3 DNA reads as TGCAGTGCTAGAGGGGTTCGGCAGGGGGGTAATGAGCAGTTCTTC.

V is TRBV6-1 and J is TRBJ2-5; D assignment may be TRBD1 or TRBD2 (6 bases each). The J call is doubtful: the DNA matches TRBJ2-7 better. The germline V gene has CDR1 MNHNS and CDR2 SASEGT. The CDR3 extends over 15 amino acids. Written as DNA, the CDR3 is TGTGCCACTGTCTCGACGGGAGAGGGGGGCTACGAGCAGTACTTC. Translated, it gives CATVSTGEGGYEQYF.

This clonotype was seen a single time. The V and J genes are TRBV7-2 and TRBJ1-2; a weak D match, TRBD1 (5 bases). Germline V gene data show CDR1 as SGHTA and CDR2 as FQGNSA. Trimming removed 7 bases from V and 6 bases from J, with 21 bases in between. The CDR3 covers 15 residues. The chain's CDR3 is CASIPRYGAADGYTF. The CDR3 bases are TGTGCCAGCATCCCTCGCTACGGGGCCGCCGATGGCTACACCTTC.

Details on this clonotype: One end of the junction fails to match germline, which may point to a read error. The chain joins TRBV29-1 to TRBJ2-4; 8 nucleotides match TRBD1. CDR3 length: 14 residues. The germline CDR1 and CDR2 sequences are SQVTM and ANQGSEA. The CDR3 DNA is TGCAGCGTAAGAGGACAGGGTGCCATAAACATTCAGTACTTC. It yields the protein CSVRGQGAINIQYF.

The chain combines TRBV14 with TRBJ2-7; a possible D gene is TRBD2 (6 bases). CDR1 SGHDN and CDR2 FVKESK come from the germline V gene. The CDR3 is 13 amino acids. V was shortened by 4 bases and J by 7 bases, with 14 bases between the two germline ends. The CDR3 bases are TGTGCCAGCAGCCCCCAGCGGGCGAGGGAGCAGTACTTC. As protein: CASSPQRAREQYF.

This rearrangement joins TRBV6-2 or TRBV6-3 to TRBJ2-7, with 8 bases identical to TRBD2. Germline V CDR1 and CDR2: MNHEY, SVGEGT. After removal of 2 bases from V and 6 bases from J, the junction contained 6 bases not matched to a gene. The CDR3 is made up of 14 amino acids. The CDR3: CASSYRSSGSEQYF. Here the CDR3 DNA reads TGTGCCAGCAGTTACAGGTCTAGCGGGTCCGAGCAGTACTTC.

The V and J genes are TRBV7-9 and TRBJ1-1; D not certain. Germline V gene lookup returns CDR1 SEHNR and CDR2 FQNEAQ (reference sequence). The CDR3 contains 16 residues. The V end lost 1 base, the J end lost 3 bases, and 15 bases lay between the germline ends. CDR3 protein: CASSLGQLGRDTEAFF. The CDR3 nucleotides read TGTGCCAGCAGCTTAGGTCAGTTAGGGCGCGACACTGAAGCTTTCTTT.

This sequence joins TRBV10-3 and TRBJ2-7; 7 positions match TRBD1. J was trimmed by 2 bases and V by 0 bases; bases with no gene match: 7. Germline V lookup: CDR1 ENHRY, CDR2 SYGVKD. The CDR3 is made up of 16 amino acids. The CDR3 bases are TGTGCCATCAGTGAGTCAAGCACAGGGGCCGCCTACGAGCAGTACTTC. This encodes CAISESSTGAAYEQYF.

This clonotype came up a few times. V usage is TRBV20-1 and J usage is TRBJ1-2; TRBD1 agrees at 9 bases. CDR3 length: 12 amino acids. Trimming cost V 7 bases and J 8 bases; bases outside gene matches: 8. Germline loops: CDR1 DFQATT, CDR2 SNEGSKA (reference sequence). CDR3 bases: TGCAGTGTACTCCGGACAGGGGAAGGCTACACCTTC. As protein: CSVLRTGEGYTF.

In its sample, this clonotype was seen a few times. The genes are TRBV12-3 or TRBV12-4 and TRBJ2-7; 10 bases map to TRBD2. The CDR3 spans 16 residues. J gave up 5 bases and V 6 bases, and 13 bases lay outside the gene matches. The CDR3 region is CASSQGSPGTSDEQYF. As DNA, the CDR3 is TGTGCCAGCAGCCAAGGCTCACCCGGGACTAGCGACGAGCAGTACTTC.

The gene calls are TRBV20-1 and TRBJ2-7; 12 bases align to TRBD2. Germline V gives CDR1 DFQATT, CDR2 SNEGSKA (reference sequence). V gave up 4 bases and J gave up 4 bases; unmatched junction bases: 8. The CDR3 sequence is 15 residues long. The CDR3 region has the DNA TGCAGTGCTAATCTAGCGGGAGGGCCTAGTTACGAGCAGTACTTC. This sequence encodes CSANLAGGPSYEQYF.

The chain uses TRBV12-3 or TRBV12-4 and TRBJ2-1; maybe TRBD2 (6 bases). Trimming took 6 bases from V and 9 from J, leaving 12 bases between them. The CDR3 sequence is 12 residues long. Written as DNA, the CDR3 is TGTGCCAGCAGACAACCGGGACTTGAGCAGTTCTTC. Amino acids: CASRQPGLEQFF.

This chain links TRBV2 with TRBJ1-4; D is uncertain. Germline V gives CDR1 SNHLY, CDR2 FYNNEI. V shed 3 bases and J shed 8 bases, with 16 bases lying between them. The CDR3 is 15 amino acids. The CDR3, as DNA: TGTGCCAGCAGTGACGAATCGGCCATGGGAGAAAAACTGTTTTTT. Translating it yields CASSDESAMGEKLFF.

The chain joins TRBV15 to TRBJ1-6; TRBD1 might be the D (6 bases). Trimming took 3 bases from V and 10 from J, leaving 16 bases between them. Germline V CDR1 and CDR2: LNHNV, YYDKDF (reference sequence). The CDR3 is made up of 15 amino acids. DNA of the CDR3: TGTGCCACCAGCAGGGTCAAGGGCAGGGGATCACCCCTCCACTTT. It is translated as CATSRVKGRGSPLHF.

The V call is TRBV7-2, the J call TRBJ1-2, with 10 bases lining up with TRBD1. The CDR3 consists of 13 residues. CDR1 and CDR2 from the germline V gene are SGHTA and FQGNSA. CDR3 sequence (DNA): TGTGCGATACCAGGGGACAGGGGTTATGGCTACACCTTC. This sequence encodes CAIPGDRGYGYTF.

This chain uses TRBV29-1 with TRBJ2-7; D is perhaps TRBD1 or TRBD2 (5 bases each). The CDR3 has 13 residues. Trimming pared 5 bases from V and 6 bases from J, leaving 17 bases between. The germline V gene has CDR1 SQVTM and CDR2 ANQGSEA. The DNA for the CDR3 is TGCAGCGTTAAGAGGGGATTAGGCTCCGAGCAGTACTTC. It translates to CSVKRGLGSEQYF.

Concerning this clonotype: Compared with germline, one end of the junction differs, possibly owing to a read error. The CDR3 protein is CASSESYRDDYGCTF. DNA of the CDR3: TGCGCCAGCAGTGAGTCGTACAGGGACGATTATGGCTGCACCTTC. This chain joins TRBV10-2 and TRBJ1-2; D possibly corresponds to TRBD1 (6 bases). The CDR3 covers 15 residues. Germline assignment: CDR1 WSHSY and CDR2 SAAADI.

This clonotype has a handful of counts. The rearrangement uses TRBV27 and TRBJ1-6; a weak D match, TRBD1 (5 bases). The CDR3 contains 14 residues. V gave up 7 bases and J gave up 8 bases, with 15 bases separating them. Germline CDR1 reads MNHEY; CDR2 reads SMNVEV (reference sequence). The CDR3 bases are TGTGCCAGCACTGGACATGGGTTCTATTCACCCCTCCACTTT. Translation: CASTGHGFYSPLHF.

The CDR3 region is CASSIMWGRGEETQYF. For the CDR3, the DNA is TGTGCCAGCAGCATTATGTGGGGCAGGGGAGAAGAGACCCAGTACTTC. The chain is built from TRBV7-9 and TRBJ2-5, with D possibly matching TRBD1 (6 bases). The germline V and J ends were trimmed by 5 bases and 3 bases, with 19 bases remaining between them. The CDR3 totals 16 residues. Germline V gene lookup returns CDR1 SEHNR and CDR2 FQNEAQ (reference sequence).

The V call is TRBV13, the J call TRBJ1-2; D gene ambiguous. CDR1 is PRHDT and CDR2 is FYEKMQ in the germline V gene (reference sequence). V was clipped by 2 bases and J by 2 bases, with 9 bases between them. This CDR3 region has 14 residues. The DNA of the CDR3 is TGTGCCAGCAGCTTATTCCTGCAGAACTATGGCTACACCTTC. Protein sequence: CASSLFLQNYGYTF.

The chain uses TRBV6-2 or TRBV6-3 and TRBJ2-4; D gene ambiguous. The end of the DNA is better explained by TRBJ2-7, so the J call may be wrong. The CDR3 runs 12 residues. Looked up from germline, CDR1 is MNHEY and CDR2 is SVGEGT. DNA of the CDR3: TGTGCCAGCTCCTTCCCTGCGTACGAGCAGTACTTC. It encodes CASSFPAYEQYF.

This sequence joins TRBV6-5 and TRBJ1-2, with TRBD1 identical over 7 bases. The CDR3 contains 16 residues. CDR1 and CDR2 from the germline V gene are MNHEY and SVGAGI. Unmatched junction bases numbered 8, after V lost 2 bases and J lost 2 bases. In DNA form, the CDR3 reads TGTGCCAGCAGTTACCTATCGACAGGGTCCAACTATGGCTACACCTTC. The encoded protein is CASSYLSTGSNYGYTF.

The rearrangement uses TRBV11-2 and TRBJ2-5, with a tentative D call TRBD2 (6 bases). The better agreement between TRBJ2-7 and the DNA end casts doubt on the J call. CDR1 and CDR2 from the germline V gene are SGHAT and FQNNGV. CDR3 length: 14 amino acids. The CDR3 sequence: CASSRDSPAYEQYF. In nucleotides, the CDR3 is TGTGCCAGCAGCCGGGACTCCCCCGCCTACGAGCAGTACTTC.

The chain recombines TRBV29-1 with TRBJ2-4; TRBD1 might be the D (6 bases). Gene TRBJ2-7 matches the end of the DNA better, so the J call may be wrong. This CDR3 spans 12 amino acids. The germline V gene has CDR1 SQVTM and CDR2 ANQGSEA. The CDR3 is CSVEKGVSEQYF. CDR3 nucleotide sequence: TGCAGCGTAGAAAAGGGGGTCAGCGAGCAGTACTTC.

V is TRBV29-1 and J is TRBJ2-5, with D perhaps matching TRBD1 (6 bases). Germline CDR1 is SQVTM and CDR2 is ANQGSEA. Trimming took off 6 bases at V and 2 bases at J, with 10 bases between the two ends. CDR3 size: 12 residues. In nucleotides, the CDR3 is TGCAGCGTCGGACAGTTACAAGAGACCCAGTACTTC. It yields the protein CSVGQLQETQYF.

The chain links TRBV20-1 to TRBJ2-5; 7 bases are shared with TRBD2. The DNA matches TRBJ2-7 better at its end, which makes the J call doubtful. The CDR3 loop spans 14 amino acids. Germline CDR1 and CDR2: DFQATT and SNEGSKA (reference sequence). The CDR3 here is CSATPGGGSYEQYF. The CDR3 nucleotides read TGCAGTGCTACACCGGGAGGCGGAAGCTACGAGCAGTACTTC.